The 23 T cell receptor beta chains given below trace back to one sample, sequenced in a study of early T cells in non-severe SARS-CoV-2 infection. Using its own MiXCR run on the 5' RACE reads, TCRdb lists one record per CDR3 protein. The data hold roughly 42,000 distinct CDR3 sequences, with 12% observed a single time. The sequenced material came from whole blood. The origin of the receptors is an adult who was a healthcare worker with PCR-confirmed SARS-CoV-2 infection or an uninfected control (not recorded which).

There are many counts of this clonotype. The chain couples TRBV20-1 to TRBJ1-5, with D perhaps TRBD1 (6 bases). CDR1 and CDR2 (germline): DFQATT, SNEGSKA (reference sequence). The length of the CDR3 is 15 residues. V was pared by 5 bases and J by 2 bases, with 16 bases between. CDR3 region: CSASTGPWGNQPQHF. For the CDR3, the DNA is TGCAGTGCTTCCACAGGGCCCTGGGGCAATCAGCCCCAGCATTTT.

Only a few counts were recorded for this clonotype. This chain connects TRBV29-1 to TRBJ1-1; no definite D call. The CDR3 has 13 amino acids. V was trimmed by 4 bases and J by 4 bases, leaving 13 bases between them. Germline lookup yields CDR1 SQVTM and CDR2 ANQGSEA. The CDR3 region has the DNA TGCAGCGTTGGTGAGGATCGCAGCACTGAAGCTTTCTTT. Translating gives CSVGEDRSTEAFF.

This clonotype was seen repeatedly, ten times or more. The gene calls are TRBV5-1 and TRBJ1-1; D is perhaps TRBD1 (5 bases). Germline CDR1 reads SGHRS; CDR2 reads YFSETQ. Deletions cut 3 bases from V and 4 bases from J, with 22 bases between. CDR3 length: 17 residues. This chain's CDR3 is CASSWGTTNQRVTEAFF. Written as DNA, the CDR3 is TGCGCCAGCAGCTGGGGGACCACTAACCAGAGGGTCACTGAAGCTTTCTTT.

This clonotype was picked up many times. J is TRBJ1-5 and V is TRBV12-3 or TRBV12-4; no firm D call. V dropped 5 bases and J dropped 4 bases, with 15 bases sitting between them. The CDR3 sequence is 15 residues long. The CDR3 is CASSPRGRGNQPQHF. The CDR3 nucleotides are TGTGCCAGCAGTCCAAGAGGACGGGGTAATCAGCCCCAGCATTTT.

This sequence joins TRBV12-3 or TRBV12-4 and TRBJ2-2; 12 nucleotides agree with TRBD2. J lost 5 bases, V lost 6 bases, and 13 bases had no gene match. The CDR3 covers 18 residues. CDR3 sequence reads: CASSPPSRLAGATGELFF. The DNA for the CDR3 is TGTGCCAGCAGCCCCCCCTCACGACTAGCGGGAGCTACCGGGGAGCTGTTTTTT.

This clonotype was detected many times. CDR3 nucleotides: TGTGCCAGCAGCGGGGCGGGCGGGGAGCTGTTTTTT. Translating gives CASSGAGGELFF. This chain joins TRBV4-2 and TRBJ2-2, with D possibly called TRBD1 or TRBD2 (5 bases each). This CDR3 has 12 amino acids. With 5 bases removed from V and 7 bases from J, the gap between germline ends came to 8 bases. CDR1 LGHNA and CDR2 YNFKEQ come from the germline V gene.

The rearrangement joins TRBV12-3 or TRBV12-4 to TRBJ2-7; 8 bases match TRBD1. V was pared by 5 bases and J by 3 bases, with 9 bases of the junction left unmatched. The CDR3 has 15 residues. CDR3 nucleotides: TGTGCCAGCAGTACTACCGGGACAGGCAACTACGAGCAGTACTTC. It codes for CASSTTGTGNYEQYF.

This clonotype was observed many times. The CDR3 protein is CASSTGENQPQHF. The DNA for the CDR3 is TGTGCCAGCAGTACAGGGGAAAATCAGCCCCAGCATTTT. V and J are TRBV6-2 or TRBV6-3 and TRBJ1-5; 7 nucleotides align to TRBD1. CDR3 length: 13 residues. Germline-derived CDR1 and CDR2 are MNHEY and SVGEGT. The trim removed 5 bases at V and 4 bases at J, leaving 2 bases unmatched.

The V and J genes are TRBV5-1 and TRBJ1-1; D perhaps matches TRBD1 (6 bases). From germline, CDR1 is SGHRS and CDR2 YFSETQ. The germline V and J ends were trimmed by 6 bases and 2 bases, with 14 bases remaining between them. There are 14 residues in the CDR3. The CDR3 coding sequence is TGCGCCAGCACTAGGGGGGAGGTCAACACTGAAGCTTTCTTT. Translation gives CASTRGEVNTEAFF.

This clonotype has ten or more counts. The genes are TRBV20-1 and TRBJ1-6; unclear D gene. Trimming left V 0 bases short and J 8 bases short, with 14 bases between. CDR3 length equals 15 residues. Germline V gene data show CDR1 as DFQATT and CDR2 as SNEGSKA (reference sequence). The chain's CDR3 is CSARDNWGRDSPLHF. The CDR3 DNA sequence: TGCAGTGCTAGAGATAATTGGGGAAGGGATTCACCCCTCCACTTT.

The V call is TRBV28, the J call TRBJ2-7; D remains unclear. Looked up from germline, CDR1 is MDHEN and CDR2 is SYDVKM. V was clipped by 5 bases and J by 3 bases, with 11 bases between them. This CDR3 comprises 13 residues. The CDR3 coding sequence is TGTGCCAGCAGTCCCACCCCGGTCTACGAGCAGTACTTC. Protein product: CASSPTPVYEQYF.

This clonotype was counted many times. The chain has TRBV9 and TRBJ1-1, with a possible D match to TRBD1 (6 bases). The length of the CDR3 is 13 residues. The germline CDR1 and CDR2 sequences are SGDLS and YYNGEE. V was shortened by 2 bases and J by 4 bases, with 9 bases between the two germline ends. The CDR3 reads CASSVGGSTEAFF. CDR3 bases: TGTGCCAGCAGCGTCGGGGGCAGCACTGAAGCTTTCTTT.

With regard to this clonotype: This may be a read error, as it is one base from a much larger clone. For the CDR3, the DNA is TGCAGTGCGCCGCAGATGTTGACTTCCTGCGAGCAGTACTTC. This sequence encodes CSAPQMLTSCEQYF. This chain connects TRBV20-1 to TRBJ2-7; D gene unclear. Per germline, CDR1 DFQATT and CDR2 SNEGSKA (reference sequence). The CDR3 contains 14 residues.

This clonotype was picked up many times. V is TRBV7-6 and J is TRBJ2-2; perhaps TRBD1 as D (6 bases). This CDR3 has 15 residues. CDR1 and CDR2 from the germline V gene are SGHVS and FNYEAQ. Trimming took 5 bases from V and 6 from J, leaving 16 bases between them. The CDR3 DNA reads as TGTGCCAGCAGCCCTACAGGGCGAGGCGCCGGGGAGCTGTTTTTT. This sequence encodes CASSPTGRGAGELFF.

This sequence joins TRBV12-3 or TRBV12-4 and TRBJ2-7; D is ambiguous. Trimming pared 2 bases from V and 6 bases from J, leaving 11 bases between. The CDR3 length is 13 residues. CDR3 loop: CASSLNRGAEQYF. CDR3 in DNA: TGTGCCAGCAGTTTAAATAGAGGCGCCGAGCAGTACTTC.

Only a few counts were recorded for this clonotype. V and J are TRBV20-1 and TRBJ1-1; 8 nucleotides line up with TRBD1. The CDR3 spans 17 residues. Germline CDR1 and CDR2: DFQATT and SNEGSKA (reference sequence). The J segment lost 0 bases and the V segment lost 6 bases, leaving 15 bases of the junction unmatched. The DNA of the CDR3 is TGCAGTGCCCCCGTCGGCCAGGGGGCGATGGTGAACACTGAAGCTTTCTTT. Its protein product is CSAPVGQGAMVNTEAFF.

This clonotype has just a few counts. V and J are TRBV6-5 and TRBJ1-6; 7 nucleotides align to TRBD1. Germline CDR1 and CDR2: MNHEY and SVGAGI. V gave up 9 bases and J gave up 9 bases; unmatched junction bases: 14. CDR3 length: 15 amino acids. CDR3 region: CASSATGRASSPLHF. The CDR3 nucleotides read TGTGCCAGTTCCGCGACAGGGCGGGCTAGTTCACCCCTCCACTTT.

The chain carries TRBV6-5 and TRBJ2-2; possibly TRBD1 for D (5 bases). The CDR3 is 15 residues long. V was shortened by 8 bases and J by 7 bases, with 20 bases between the two germline ends. Germline V gene data show CDR1 as MNHEY and CDR2 as SVGAGI. The CDR3 DNA reads as TGTGCCAGCTCCCGGCTAGTAGGGGCAGTCGGGGAGCTGTTTTTT. Protein: CASSRLVGAVGELFF.

The rearrangement links TRBV6-6 to TRBJ1-4; no clear D. The V and J ends lost 2 bases and 7 bases respectively, with 2 bases between them. Germline lookup yields CDR1 MNHNY and CDR2 SVGAGI (reference sequence). The CDR3 covers 11 residues. CDR3 nucleotide sequence: TGTGCCAGCAGTTACGGTGAAAAACTGTTTTTT. Its translation: CASSYGEKLFF.

V is TRBV4-2 and J is TRBJ1-5; D uncertain. Germline-derived CDR1 and CDR2 are LGHNA and YNFKEQ. Trimming cost V 1 base and J 2 bases, with 9 bases left between them. CDR3 length equals 15 residues. The CDR3 protein is CASSQVGVGNQPQHF. CDR3 sequence (DNA): TGTGCCAGCAGCCAAGTTGGGGTGGGCAATCAGCCCCAGCATTTT.

This clonotype came up many times. This chain joins TRBV14 and TRBJ1-1, with a weak D call TRBD1 (5 bases). Looked up from germline, CDR1 is SGHDN and CDR2 is FVKESK. This CDR3 comprises 13 residues. Trimming removed 4 bases from V and 6 bases from J, with 12 bases in between. The CDR3 region has the DNA TGTGCCAGCAGCCGTTTATGGGGGTCTGAAGCTTTCTTT. Amino acids: CASSRLWGSEAFF.

This clonotype came up many times. The rearrangement links TRBV13 to TRBJ2-3, with D possibly TRBD1 on 5 matching bases. Germline V gene sequence: CDR1 PRHDT, CDR2 FYEKMQ (reference sequence). Trimming pared 5 bases from V and 4 bases from J, leaving 7 bases between. This CDR3 contains 12 residues. The CDR3 protein is CASSHRPDTQYF. CDR3 in DNA: TGTGCCAGCAGCCACAGGCCAGATACGCAGTATTTT.

The sample holds many counts of this clonotype. The chain is built from TRBV7-2 and TRBJ1-2; tentatively, D is TRBD1 (6 bases). This CDR3 comprises 13 residues. Per the germline V gene, CDR1 is SGHTA and CDR2 is FQGNSA. Trimming took off 5 bases at V and 6 bases at J, with 13 bases between the two ends. The CDR3 nucleotides read TGTGCCAGCAGCCAGGACAGCCCCCATGGCTACACCTTC. This codes for CASSQDSPHGYTF. The full variable domain, rest sourced from reference TRBV7-2 and TRBJ1-2, is GAGVSQSPSNKVTEKGKDVELRCDPISGHTALYWYRQSLGQGLEFLIYFQGNSAPDKSGLPSDRFSAERTGGSVSTLTIQRTQQEDSAVYLCASSQDSPHGYTFGSGTRLTVV.